This T cell receptor beta chain was recovered during a study of CD8 T cell repertoires and HIV-1 epitope variants. As for the study in general: Each of Twenty-five Gag and Nef epitope peptides stimulated a separate culture.

Of note for this clone: Its specificity is not known.

Trimming removed 6 bases from V and 4 bases from J; junction bases left unmatched: 15. The CDR3 sequence is 16 residues long. Some clones are missing from TCRdb's copy, which holds only in-frame ones; the method was immunoSEQ multiplex PCR. This table has roughly 4,800 clones, 65% appearing once. The sequenced sample consisted of cultured CD8+ T cells derived from PBMCs. The TCR sequence derives from a male donor with HIV. The chain links TRBV23-1 to TRBJ2-7; 7 bases are a match to TRBD1. TRBV23-1 is an ORF, with its function uncertain. CDR3 in amino acids: CASSWDSQRLNYEQYF. The CDR3 DNA sequence: TGCGCCAGCAGCTGGGACAGTCAGAGGTTGAATTACGAGCAGTACTTC.